This T cell receptor beta chain is from a study of technical replicates of blood from a handful of donors. Per germline, CDR1 PRHDT and CDR2 FYEKMQ (reference sequence). Trimming took off 8 bases at V and 3 bases at J, with 13 bases between the two ends. The CDR3 extends over 13 amino acids. TCRdb keeps only in-frame clones here, not all; method: immunoSEQ multiplex PCR. The table has about 100,000 clones, about 94% seen once. The specimen was T cells isolated from PBMCs. This chain joins TRBV13 and TRBJ2-5, with a tentative D call TRBD2 (5 bases). This sequence was found in a human donor in good health. This CDR3 reads CASEGEDEETQYF. The CDR3, as DNA: TGTGCCAGCGAGGGTGAGGATGAAGAGACCCAGTACTTC.